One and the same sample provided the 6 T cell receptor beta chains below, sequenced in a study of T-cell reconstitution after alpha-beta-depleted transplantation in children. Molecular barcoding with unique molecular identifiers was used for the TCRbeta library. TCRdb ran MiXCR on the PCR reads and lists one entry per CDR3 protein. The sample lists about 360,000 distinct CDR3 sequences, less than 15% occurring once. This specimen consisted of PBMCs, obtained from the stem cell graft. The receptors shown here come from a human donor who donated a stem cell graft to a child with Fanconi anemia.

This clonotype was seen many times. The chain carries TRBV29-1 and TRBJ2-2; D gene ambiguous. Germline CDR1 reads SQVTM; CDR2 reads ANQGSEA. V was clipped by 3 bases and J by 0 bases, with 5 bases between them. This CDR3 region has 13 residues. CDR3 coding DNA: TGCAGCGTTGATGCGGCGAACACCGGGGAGCTGTTTTTT. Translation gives CSVDAANTGELFF.

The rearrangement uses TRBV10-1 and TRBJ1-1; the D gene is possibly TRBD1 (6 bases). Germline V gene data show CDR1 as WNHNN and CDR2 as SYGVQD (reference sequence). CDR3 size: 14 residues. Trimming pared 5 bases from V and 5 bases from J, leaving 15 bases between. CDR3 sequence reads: CASSPGTRKTEAFF. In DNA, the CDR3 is TGCGCCAGCAGTCCCGGGACACGGAAGACTGAAGCTTTCTTT.

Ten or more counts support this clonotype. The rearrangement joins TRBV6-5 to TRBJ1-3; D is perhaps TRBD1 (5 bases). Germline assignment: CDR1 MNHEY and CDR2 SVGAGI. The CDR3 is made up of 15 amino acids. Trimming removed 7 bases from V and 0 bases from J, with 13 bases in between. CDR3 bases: TGTGCCAGCACCCTCGACGGGACCTCTGGAAACACCATATATTTT. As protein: CASTLDGTSGNTIYF.

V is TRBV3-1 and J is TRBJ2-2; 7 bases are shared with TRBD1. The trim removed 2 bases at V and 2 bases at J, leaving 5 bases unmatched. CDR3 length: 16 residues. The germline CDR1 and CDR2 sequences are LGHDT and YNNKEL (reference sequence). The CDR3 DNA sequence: TGTGCCAGCAGCCAACTGGGACAGTTAAACACCGGGGAGCTGTTTTTT. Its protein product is CASSQLGQLNTGELFF.

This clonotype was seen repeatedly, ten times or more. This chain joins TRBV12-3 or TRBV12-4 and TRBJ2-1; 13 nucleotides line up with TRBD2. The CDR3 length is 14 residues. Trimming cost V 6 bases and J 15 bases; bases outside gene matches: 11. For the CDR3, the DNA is TGTGCCAGCAGCAGAAATCCGGGACTAGCGGGGCCGTTCTTC. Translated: CASSRNPGLAGPFF.

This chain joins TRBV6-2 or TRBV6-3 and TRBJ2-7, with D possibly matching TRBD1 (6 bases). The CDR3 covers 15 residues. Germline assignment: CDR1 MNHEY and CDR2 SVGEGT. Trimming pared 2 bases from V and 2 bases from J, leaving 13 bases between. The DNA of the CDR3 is TGTGCCAGCAGTTACGTCCCGGGACATACCTACGAGCAGTACTTC. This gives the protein CASSYVPGHTYEQYF.